The 8 T cell receptor beta chains in this list originate from one sample, sequenced in a study of metastatic and nonmetastatic thyroid tumors. TCRdb re-processed the PCR reads through MiXCR. The sample carries over 15,000 clones, around 17% recorded once. All patients were treatment-naive before thyroid surgery. Sequenced: blood. All receptors come from a male donor with papillary thyroid cancer or a benign thyroid nodule (not recorded which). Some clones in this sample may be carry-over from other donors' samples.

The chain combines TRBV28 with TRBJ2-3, with TRBD2 as a possible D gene (6 bases). With 5 bases removed from V and 8 bases from J, the gap between germline ends came to 17 bases. Germline V CDR1 and CDR2: MDHEN, SYDVKM. This CDR3 is built from 14 residues. CDR3 DNA: TGTGCCAGCAGTCGGGAGCCGTGGGGAGGTACGCAGTATTTT. Its protein is CASSREPWGGTQYF.

There are many counts of this clone. V and J are TRBV5-6 and TRBJ2-2; D remains unclear. Germline V CDR1 and CDR2: SGHDT, YYEEEE. V was pared by 2 bases and J by 6 bases, with 11 bases between. The CDR3 is made up of 14 amino acids. CDR3 residues: CASSFLDRPGELFF. CDR3 DNA: TGTGCCAGCAGCTTCCTCGATCGGCCCGGGGAGCTGTTTTTT.

This clone has at least ten counts. The chain combines TRBV5-6 with TRBJ1-5; unclear D gene. Germline loops: CDR1 SGHDT, CDR2 YYEEEE. V lost 4 bases and J 4 bases, leaving 12 bases between the germline ends. The CDR3 is 14 residues long. The DNA of the CDR3 is TGTGCCAGCAGCCCTGGACTTCAAAATCAGCCCCAGCATTTT. This gives the protein CASSPGLQNQPQHF.

This clone has ten or more counts. The genes are TRBV2 and TRBJ1-2; no clear D. The CDR3 length is 14 residues. V dropped 3 bases and J dropped 4 bases, with 12 bases sitting between them. Looked up from germline, CDR1 is SNHLY and CDR2 is FYNNEI. In DNA, the CDR3 is TGTGCCAGCAGTGAGGAGGAAGTAGGCTATGGCTACACCTTC. Amino acid sequence: CASSEEEVGYGYTF. Drawing the rest from reference TRBV2 and TRBJ1-2, the complete variable domain is EPEVTQTPSHQVTQMGQEVILRCVPISNHLYFYWYRQILGQKVEFLVSFYNNEISEKSEIFDDQFSVERPDGSNFTLKIRSTKLEDSAMYFCASSEEEVGYGYTFGSGTRLTVV.

There are many counts of this clone. V and J are TRBV28 and TRBJ2-1; 13 bases align to TRBD2. The junction had 4 bases not matched to a gene; V was cut back by 4 bases and J by 4 bases. The CDR3 consists of 16 residues. Per germline, CDR1 MDHEN and CDR2 SYDVKM. CDR3 nucleotide sequence: TGTGCCAGCAGTTCACTAGCGGGAGGGCCGTACAATGAGCAGTTCTTC. Protein: CASSSLAGGPYNEQFF.

This clone was observed at least ten times. A much larger clonotype is one base distant, so this may be a read error. The genes are TRBV6-1 and TRBJ2-7; no definite D call. There are 12 residues in the CDR3. The germline gives CDR1 MNHNS, CDR2 SASEGT. The CDR3 sequence: CASSDTTYERYF. The CDR3 coding sequence is TGTGCCAGCAGTGATACCACTTACGAGCGGTACTTC.

This clone is labeled as medium-sized. The chain couples TRBV11-2 to TRBJ1-3; D is unresolved. The CDR3 is 16 amino acids. The germline V gene has CDR1 SGHAT and CDR2 FQNNGV. V shed 0 bases and J shed 0 bases, with 9 bases lying between them. CDR3 in DNA: TGTGCCAGCAGCTTAGATCTGGCAGTCTCTGGAAACACCATATATTTT. Amino acid sequence: CASSLDLAVSGNTIYF. The full variable domain, completed using reference TRBV11-2 and TRBJ1-3, is EAGVAQSPRYKIIEKRQSVAFWCNPISGHATLYWYQQILGQGPKLLIQFQNNGVVDDSQLPKDRFSAERLKGVDSTLKIQPAKLEDSAVYLCASSLDLAVSGNTIYFGEGSWLTVV.

This clone was seen many times. This chain joins TRBV15 and TRBJ2-5, with D perhaps matching TRBD1 or TRBD2 (8 bases each). The V and J ends lost 9 bases and 2 bases respectively, with 19 bases between them. Per the germline V gene, CDR1 is LNHNV and CDR2 is YYDKDF (reference sequence). The CDR3 covers 15 residues. CDR3 bases: TGTGCCACGGCAGCGGGGGACAGGAGGCAAGAGACCCAGTACTTC. This codes for CATAAGDRRQETQYF.